This T cell receptor (beta chain) stems from a study of cytomegalovirus exposure and HLA in healthy donors. As for the study in general: Earlier, almost 120 million unique TCR beta sequences were recovered from roughly 170 million T cells by an analysis. About 84% of 350 to 400 genotyped donors fell in the Caucasian-associated ancestry cluster. The study's findings and limits: Segments of the TCR beta V type were, in most cases, productive about 90% or about 30% of the time in an earlier analysis.

Of note for this clone: The antigen is unknown.

PCR was performed using 60 Vbeta and 13 Jbeta primers. In the study's own analysis: Later reanalysis found 80 million or so unique TCR beta chains, around 9.9 million of them shared. The assay was immunoSEQ multiplex PCR, and TCRdb's table has in-frame clones only and misses some. D and trimming come from the DNA, and the V and J calls and clone size come from that table. The sample contains about 180,000 clones, about 77% of which appear only once. Germline trimming cut 1 base from V and 2 bases from J; bases unmatched to any gene: 1. The CDR3 has 15 amino acids. From germline, CDR1 is LGHNA and CDR2 YSLEER.

The chain joins TRBV4-3 to TRBJ1-3; 8 bases map to TRBD1. The sequence was obtained from a man in his fifties or sixties in good health and CMV-seronegative. The material sequenced was PBMCs. The CDR3 region has the DNA TGCGCCAGCAGCCAAGCGACAGGGGCTGGAAACACCATATATTTT. It codes for CASSQATGAGNTIYF.